The rows below give T cell receptor beta chains drawn from one sample of a study of Ad26.COV2.S vaccination and SARS-CoV-2 variants. Data came from immunoSEQ multiplex PCR; TCRdb stores just in-frame clones and leaves some out. Seen here are some 390,000 clones, approximately 89% observed once, and the top ten hold about 2%. The specimen comprised peripheral blood, sampled in a trial of Ad26.COV2.S vaccine versus placebo. These receptors were taken from a person between 18 and 59 years old who received the Ad26.COV2.S COVID-19 vaccine or a placebo. The CDR3 runs from the conserved cysteine through the conserved F or W. The order of the fields is V gene, J gene, clone size, D gene, CDR3 protein, CDR3 DNA. D genes are given only for firm matches. Some rows have no size entry. The others give once, few or many, or a class for an expanded clone.

TRBV2	TRBJ2-1	once	-	CASEAEAHEQFF	TGTGCCAGCGAGGCCGAGGCCCATGAGCAGTTCTTC
TRBV5-4	TRBJ2-1	-	TRBD2	CASSFIAGGYSNEQFF	TGTGCCAGCAGCTTCATAGCGGGAGGGTATAGCAATGAGCAGTTCTTC
TRBV5-1	TRBJ2-5	-	-	CASSRTGETQYF	TGCGCCAGCAGTCGCACGGGGGAGACCCAGTACTTC
TRBV3-1/TRBV3-2	TRBJ2-5	-	TRBD2	CASSPDYSGKRQETQYF	TGTGCCAGCAGCCCCGACTATAGCGGGAAACGCCAAGAGACCCAGTACTTC
TRBV7-9	TRBJ1-1	-	-	CASSLTDRNTEAFF	TGTGCCAGCAGCTTAACGGATAGGAACACTGAAGCTTTCTTT
TRBV6-5	TRBJ1-2	-	-	CASSLSLSGYTF	TGTGCCAGCAGTCTTTCTTTAAGTGGCTACACCTTC
TRBV7-9	TRBJ2-7	-	TRBD2	CASSSGVLAGGIYEQYF	TGTGCCAGCAGCTCCGGGGTTCTAGCGGGAGGTATCTACGAGCAGTACTTC
TRBV3-1/TRBV3-2	TRBJ1-1	few	TRBD1	CASRQGADLRGAFF	TGTGCCAGCAGACAGGGGGCGGACCTCCGGGGGGCTTTCTTT
TRBV5-5	TRBJ2-7	-	TRBD1	CASSLRQGAVNEQYF	TGTGCCAGCAGCTTGCGACAGGGGGCGGTCAACGAGCAGTACTTC
TRBV28	TRBJ1-6	-	-	CASSHPVSPLHF	TGTGCCAGCAGCCATCCGGTATCACCCCTCCACTTT
TRBV7-3	TRBJ2-3	-	-	CASSFGRHHTDTQYF	TGTGCCAGCAGCTTTGGAAGGCACCACACAGATACGCAGTATTTT
TRBV27	TRBJ2-5	-	-	CASSLLPLTQETQYF	TGTGCCAGCAGTTTATTACCGCTAACACAAGAGACCCAGTACTTC
TRBV11-2	TRBJ2-1	-	-	CASSLEVSGSSNNEQFF	TGTGCCAGCAGCTTAGAGGTTAGTGGGAGTAGCAACAATGAGCAGTTCTTC
TRBV6-5	TRBJ2-1	-	-	CAGAGLRNEQFF	TGTGCCGGGGCGGGGCTAAGGAATGAGCAGTTCTTC
TRBV19	TRBJ1-5	-	-	CASSAPGTLSNQPQHF	TGTGCCAGTAGTGCCCCCGGGACACTAAGCAATCAGCCCCAGCATTTT
TRBV5-8	TRBJ2-7	-	-	CASSLGSLGTSSYEQYF	TGTGCCAGCAGCTTGGGGTCGTTAGGGACCAGCTCCTACGAGCAGTACTTC
TRBV4-1	TRBJ2-3	-	-	CASSQGDRADTQYF	TGCGCCAGCAGCCAAGGAGATAGGGCAGATACGCAGTATTTT
TRBV28	TRBJ1-2	once	-	CASSLALKVEGRGYTF	TGTGCCAGCAGTTTAGCCCTCAAGGTTGAAGGGAGGGGCTACACCTTC
TRBV11-1	TRBJ2-7	-	TRBD1	CASSQQGPGYEQYF	TGTGCCAGCAGCCAACAGGGGCCTGGATACGAGCAGTACTTC
TRBV5-1	TRBJ1-4	-	TRBD1	CASRPGQGVNEKLFF	TGCGCCTCTCGCCCGGGACAGGGTGTGAATGAAAAACTGTTTTTT
TRBV7-2	TRBJ2-3	-	-	CASSLAFATTDTQYF	TGTGCCAGCAGCTTAGCTTTCGCGACCACAGATACGCAGTATTTT
TRBV7-9	TRBJ2-7	-	-	CASSFRDSYEQYF	TGTGCCAGCAGCTTCAGGGATTCCTACGAGCAGTACTTC
TRBV6-5	TRBJ2-3	-	TRBD1	CASRTRDRAHYTQYF	TGTGCCAGCAGGACCCGGGACAGGGCCCATTATACGCAGTATTTT
TRBV29-1	TRBJ2-1	-	-	CSVGVGLGSSYNEQFF	TGCAGCGTTGGGGTTGGACTCGGCAGCTCCTACAATGAGCAGTTCTTC
TRBV19	TRBJ2-5	-	TRBD2	CASSPTRGGETQYF	TGTGCCAGTAGCCCGACCCGGGGGGGAGAGACCCAGTACTTC
TRBV19	TRBJ2-7	-	-	CASSSSYEQYF	TGTGCCAGTAGTTCCTCCTACGAGCAGTACTTC
TRBV4-1	TRBJ2-2	-	-	CASSTRNTGSTGELFF	TGCGCCAGCAGCACCCGAAATACAGGGAGCACCGGGGAGCTGTTTTTT
TRBV6-1	TRBJ2-1	-	TRBD1	CASSDRDRVFDEQFF	TGTGCCAGCAGTGACCGGGACAGGGTATTCGATGAGCAGTTCTTC
TRBV30	TRBJ1-2	once	-	CALRPTPGDSYGYTF	TGTGCCTTACGCCCGACACCGGGGGACTCGTATGGCTACACCTTC
TRBV27	TRBJ2-1	-	-	CASSLWMGHNEQFF	TGTGCCAGCAGTTTATGGATGGGCCACAATGAGCAGTTCTTC
TRBV7-6	TRBJ2-3	once	-	CASSLGSGEADTQYF	TGTGCCAGCAGCTTGGGATCTGGGGAAGCAGATACGCAGTATTTT
TRBV5-8	TRBJ1-4	-	-	CASSLRVGDEKLFF	TGTGCCAGCAGCTTGCGGGTCGGCGATGAAAAACTGTTTTTT
TRBV6-1	TRBJ2-3	once	-	CASSERDTEDTQYF	TGTGCCAGCAGTGAGAGGGACACTGAAGATACGCAGTATTTT
TRBV7-8	TRBJ2-7	once	-	CASSLPPLGEQYF	TGTGCCAGCAGCTTGCCGCCTTTGGGGGAGCAGTACTTC
TRBV24-1	TRBJ1-2	-	-	CATSDSRTPRGYTF	TGTGCCACCAGTGACAGTCGGACACCCCGGGGCTACACCTTC
TRBV6-2/TRBV6-3	TRBJ2-1	-	-	CASSWDPLGEQFF	TGTGCCAGCAGCTGGGACCCACTGGGGGAGCAGTTCTTC
TRBV6-6	TRBJ2-7	-	TRBD2	CASRLPGLVYEQYF	TGTGCCAGCAGATTGCCAGGACTAGTCTACGAGCAGTACTTC
TRBV9	TRBJ1-2	-	TRBD1	CASSAQGARYGYTF	TGTGCCAGCAGCGCTCAGGGGGCGCGGTATGGCTACACCTTC
TRBV25-1	TRBJ2-7	-	TRBD1	CASSPRDSYEQYF	TGTGCCAGCAGCCCCCGGGACAGTTACGAGCAGTACTTC
TRBV7-9	TRBJ2-7	-	-	CASSLGSTYEQYF	TGTGCCAGCAGTTTGGGATCCACCTACGAGCAGTACTTC
TRBV3-1/TRBV3-2	TRBJ2-1	few	TRBD2	CASSPGGGRSSNEQFF	TGTGCCAGCAGCCCCGGAGGCGGGAGGTCGTCGAATGAGCAGTTCTTC
TRBV3-1/TRBV3-2	TRBJ2-1	-	TRBD1	CASSHGTGVNEQFF	TGTGCCAGCAGCCACGGGACAGGGGTGAATGAGCAGTTCTTC
TRBV29-1	TRBJ2-2	-	TRBD1	CSAGQGSPGELFF	TGCAGCGCTGGACAGGGATCCCCCGGGGAACTGTTTTTT
TRBV28	TRBJ2-7	-	-	CASSPGGPYEQYF	TGTGCCAGCAGCCCCGGGGGGCCCTACGAGCAGTACTTC
TRBV9	TRBJ2-7	-	TRBD2	CASSVAGGPIYEQYF	TGTGCCAGCAGCGTAGCGGGAGGACCGATCTACGAGCAGTACTTC
TRBV5-3	TRBJ2-7	-	TRBD2	CARSSPGLAGPSSSYEQYF	TGTGCCAGAAGCTCTCCGGGACTAGCGGGACCCTCGTCCTCCTACGAGCAGTACTTC
TRBV11-3	TRBJ2-1	-	TRBD2	CASSAGLAGVNEQFF	TGTGCCAGCAGCGCCGGACTAGCGGGAGTCAATGAGCAGTTCTTC